The entry below gives a single T cell receptor (beta chain) sequence along with its context. Its target is unknown. This record comes from a study of T cell clonotyping in hematopoietic cell transplantation. Study context: Recipients were bled about 28 days pretransplant and at posttransplant days 30, 100, 180.

The protocol was immunoSEQ multiplex PCR, while the TCRdb copy is restricted to in-frame clones and leaves out a portion. The sample lists about 8,100 clones; roughly nine tenths were seen once. Whole-study results and caveats: Pathologically expanded recipient clonotypes increased progressively from day 30 to day 180 as diversity fell. Few recipient clonotypes overlapped donors; over 95% were de novo at given depth. Cells were unsorted, so CD4 and CD8 contributions were not separated.

With 1 base clipped from V and 8 bases from J, the junction kept 10 bases outside the gene matches. The CDR3 runs to 15 residues. The germline gives CDR1 LNHNV, CDR2 YYDKDF (reference sequence). The sequencing here drew on peripheral blood mononuclear cells, taken at the time of graft-versus-host disease after allogeneic stem cell transplant. The chain couples TRBV15 to TRBJ2-7, with 8 bases that match TRBD1. This receptor was identified in a male patient aged 55-69 years who had an allogeneic stem cell transplant from a related donor, so the T cells may come from the graft donor. Some clones in this sample may be carry-over from other donors' samples. Here the CDR3 DNA reads TGTGCCACCAGCAGAGGTCAGGGGGCGATCAACAAGCAGTACTTC. Protein: CATSRGQGAINKQYF.